The sequence of this T cell receptor (beta chain) was determined in a study of blood T cell repertoires in COVID-19. Overall study context: The cDNA or gDNA used as material had been derived from T cells, B-cell-depleted T cells, or PBMCs.

The V and J ends lost 5 bases and 9 bases respectively, with 15 bases between them. The CDR3 is 14 residues long. Germline CDR1 and CDR2: SGDLS and YYNGEE. How the authors handled the data: Amplification of reference gene primers was used by the study to estimate nucleated cell counts. Measured with immunoSEQ multiplex PCR; TCRdb has only the in-frame clones, and not every one. V and J calls and clone size follow that table, whereas D and trimming were derived from the DNA. The sample lists roughly 250,000 clones, 90% occurring once. Participants were aged 18 to 89 years, lived in around 22 US areas, and enrolled virtually. The study recruited exposed participants who had met a COVID-19 case within 2 weeks before entry.

This chain uses TRBV9 with TRBJ1-6; weak D call: TRBD1 (5 bases). The source of this sequence is a man between 45 and 60 years old who had been exposed to COVID-19. The sample was PBMCs or T cells enriched from blood (not recorded which). CDR3 sequence (DNA): TGTGCCAGCAGTTACTGGGGGGGGATTTCACCCCTCCACTTT. Its protein is CASSYWGGISPLHF.